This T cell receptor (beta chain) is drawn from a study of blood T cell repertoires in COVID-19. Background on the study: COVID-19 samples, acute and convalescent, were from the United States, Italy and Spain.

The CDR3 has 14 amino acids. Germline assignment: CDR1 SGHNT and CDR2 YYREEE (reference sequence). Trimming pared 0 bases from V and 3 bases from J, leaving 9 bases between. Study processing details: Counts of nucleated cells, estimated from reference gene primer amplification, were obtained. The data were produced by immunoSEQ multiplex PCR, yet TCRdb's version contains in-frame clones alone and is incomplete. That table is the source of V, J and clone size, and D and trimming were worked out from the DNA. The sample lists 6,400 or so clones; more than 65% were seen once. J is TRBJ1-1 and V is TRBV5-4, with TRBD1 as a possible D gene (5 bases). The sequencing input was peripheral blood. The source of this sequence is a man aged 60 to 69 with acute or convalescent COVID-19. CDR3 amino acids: CASSLGGRDTEAFF. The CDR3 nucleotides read TGTGCCAGCAGCTTGGGGGGGAGGGACACTGAAGCTTTCTTT.